This T cell receptor beta chain originates from a study of blood T cell repertoires in COVID-19. The data were produced by immunoSEQ multiplex PCR, yet TCRdb's version contains in-frame clones alone and is incomplete. This table has 160,000 or so clones, more than 75% appearing once. This clone has only one observation. V lost 3 bases to trimming and J lost 0 bases, with 14 bases between them. CDR3 length equals 16 residues. Germline V gives CDR1 MNHNS, CDR2 SASEGT. This rearrangement joins TRBV6-1 to TRBJ1-2; weak D call: TRBD1 (5 bases). This TCR was recovered from an older woman with COVID-19, enrolled during active disease. What was sequenced was peripheral blood. The CDR3 bases are TGTGCCAGCAGTGATTCGGGACTGATCTCTAACTATGGCTACACCTTC. It specifies CASSDSGLISNYGYTF.